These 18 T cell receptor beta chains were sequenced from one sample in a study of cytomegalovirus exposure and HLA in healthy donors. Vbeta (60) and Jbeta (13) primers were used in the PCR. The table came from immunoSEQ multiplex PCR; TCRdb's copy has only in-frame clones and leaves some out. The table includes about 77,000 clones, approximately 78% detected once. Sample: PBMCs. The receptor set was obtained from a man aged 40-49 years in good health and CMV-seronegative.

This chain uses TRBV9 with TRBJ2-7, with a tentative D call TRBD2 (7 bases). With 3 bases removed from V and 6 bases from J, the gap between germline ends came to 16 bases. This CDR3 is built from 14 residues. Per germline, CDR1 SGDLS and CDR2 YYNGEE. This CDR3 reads CASSADLAGAEQYF. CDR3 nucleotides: TGTGCCAGCAGCGCTGACCTGGCGGGGGCCGAGCAGTACTTC.

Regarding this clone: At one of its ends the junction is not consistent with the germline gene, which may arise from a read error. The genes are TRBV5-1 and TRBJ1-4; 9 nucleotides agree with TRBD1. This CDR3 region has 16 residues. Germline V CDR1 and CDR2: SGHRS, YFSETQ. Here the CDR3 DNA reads TGCGCCTGCAGCTTAACGGGACAGGGCCAGAATGAAAAACTGTTTTTT. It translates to CACSLTGQGQNEKLFF.

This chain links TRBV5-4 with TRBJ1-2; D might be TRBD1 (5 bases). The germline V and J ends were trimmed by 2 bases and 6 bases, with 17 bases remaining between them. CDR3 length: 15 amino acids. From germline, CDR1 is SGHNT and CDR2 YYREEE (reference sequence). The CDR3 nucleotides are TGTGCCAGCAGCTTCGCGGGACCCTTCTCACATGGCTACACCTTC. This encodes CASSFAGPFSHGYTF.

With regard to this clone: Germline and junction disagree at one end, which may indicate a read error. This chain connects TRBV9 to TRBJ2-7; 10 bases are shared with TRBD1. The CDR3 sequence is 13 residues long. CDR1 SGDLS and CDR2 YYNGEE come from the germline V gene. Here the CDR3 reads CASSVTGTGDADF. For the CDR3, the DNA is TGTGCCAGCAGCGTTACCGGGACAGGGGATGCGGACTTC.

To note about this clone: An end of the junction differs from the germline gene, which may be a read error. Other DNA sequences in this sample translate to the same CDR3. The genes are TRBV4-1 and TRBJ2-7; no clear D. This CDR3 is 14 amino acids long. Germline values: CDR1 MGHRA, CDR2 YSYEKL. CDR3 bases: TGTGCCAGCAGCCAAGTCACAGCTACCTACGAGCAGTACTTC. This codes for CASSQVTATYEQYF.

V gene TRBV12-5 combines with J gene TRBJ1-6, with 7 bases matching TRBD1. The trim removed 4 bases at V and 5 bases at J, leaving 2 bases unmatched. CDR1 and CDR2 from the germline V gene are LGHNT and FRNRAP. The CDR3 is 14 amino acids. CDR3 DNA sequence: TGTGCTAGTGGTTGGGGACAGAATAATTCACCCCTCCACTTT. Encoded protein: CASGWGQNNSPLHF.

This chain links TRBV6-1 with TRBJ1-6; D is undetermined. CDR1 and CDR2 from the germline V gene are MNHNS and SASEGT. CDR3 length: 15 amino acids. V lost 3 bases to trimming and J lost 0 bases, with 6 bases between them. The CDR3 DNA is TGTGCCAGCAGTGAGGGGAGCTCCTATAATTCACCCCTCCACTTT. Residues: CASSEGSSYNSPLHF.

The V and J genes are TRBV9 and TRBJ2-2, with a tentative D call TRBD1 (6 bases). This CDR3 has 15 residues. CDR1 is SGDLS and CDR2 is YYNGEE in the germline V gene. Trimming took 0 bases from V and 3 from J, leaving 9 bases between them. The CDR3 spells CASSVEGQYTGELFF. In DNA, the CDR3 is TGTGCCAGCAGCGTAGAAGGACAGTACACCGGGGAGCTGTTTTTT.

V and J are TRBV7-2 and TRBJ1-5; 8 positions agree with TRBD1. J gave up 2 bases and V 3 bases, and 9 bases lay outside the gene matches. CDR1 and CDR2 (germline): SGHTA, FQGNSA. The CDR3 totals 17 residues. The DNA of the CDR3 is TGTGCCAGCAGCTTGGCCGACAGGGGATATGGCAATCAGCCCCAGCATTTT. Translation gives CASSLADRGYGNQPQHF.

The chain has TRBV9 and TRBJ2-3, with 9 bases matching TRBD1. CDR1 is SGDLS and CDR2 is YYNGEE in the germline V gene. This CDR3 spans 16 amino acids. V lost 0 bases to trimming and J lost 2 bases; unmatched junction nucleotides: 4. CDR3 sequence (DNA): TGTGCCAGCAGCGTAGTGGGACAGGGAGACACAGATACGCAGTATTTT. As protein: CASSVVGQGDTDTQYF.

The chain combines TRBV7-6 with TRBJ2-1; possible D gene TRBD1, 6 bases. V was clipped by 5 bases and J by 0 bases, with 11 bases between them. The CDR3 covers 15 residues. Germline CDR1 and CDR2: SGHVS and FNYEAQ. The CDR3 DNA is TGTGCCAGCAGCGCCGACAGGAGCTCCTACAATGAGCAGTTCTTC. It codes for CASSADRSSYNEQFF. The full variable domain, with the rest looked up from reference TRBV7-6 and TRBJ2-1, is GAGVSQSPRYKVTKRGQDVALRCDPISGHVSLYWYRQALGQGPEFLTYFNYEAQQDKSGLPNDRFSAERPEGSISTLTIQRTEQRDSAMYRCASSADRSSYNEQFFGPGTRLTVL.

The CDR3 sequence is CASSQDRGNTEAFF. CDR3 bases: TGCGCCAGCAGCCAAGATCGCGGGAACACTGAAGCTTTCTTT. The genes are TRBV4-3 and TRBJ1-1; D is undetermined. The V and J ends lost 0 bases and 1 base respectively, with 6 bases between them. The V gene's germline CDR1 is LGHNA and CDR2 YSLEER. The CDR3 contains 14 residues.

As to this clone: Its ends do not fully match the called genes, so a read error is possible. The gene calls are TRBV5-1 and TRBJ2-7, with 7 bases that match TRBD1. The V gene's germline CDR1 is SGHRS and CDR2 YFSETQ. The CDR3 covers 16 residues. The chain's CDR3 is CASSLGTGTSSYEQCF. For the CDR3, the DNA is TGCGCCAGCAGCTTGGGGACAGGTACATCCTCCTACGAGCAGTGCTTC.

In nucleotides, the CDR3 is TGTGCCAGCAGTCTTTCGGGACAGGTAACGGGGTTCGGAGCTTTCTTT. It codes for CASSLSGQVTGFGAFF. The chain couples TRBV27 to TRBJ1-1, with 8 bases matching TRBD1. This CDR3 has 16 amino acids. CDR1 and CDR2 (germline): MNHEY, SMNVEV (reference sequence). V shed 5 bases, J shed 10 bases, and the junction held 18 bases outside the gene matches.

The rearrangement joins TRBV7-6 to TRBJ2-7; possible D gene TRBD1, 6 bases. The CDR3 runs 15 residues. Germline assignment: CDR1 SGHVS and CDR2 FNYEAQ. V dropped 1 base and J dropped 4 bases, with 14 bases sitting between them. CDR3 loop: CASSLGQGGRYEQYF. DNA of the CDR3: TGTGCCAGCAGCTTAGGCCAAGGGGGTAGATACGAGCAGTACTTC.

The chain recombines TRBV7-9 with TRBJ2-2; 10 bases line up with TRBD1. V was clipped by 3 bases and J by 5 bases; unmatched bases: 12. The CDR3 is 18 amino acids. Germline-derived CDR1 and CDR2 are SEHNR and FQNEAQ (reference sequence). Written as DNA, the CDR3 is TGTGCCAGCAGCTTCCTACCTGACAGGGGGCGTCGAACCGGGGAGCTGTTTTTT. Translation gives CASSFLPDRGRRTGELFF.

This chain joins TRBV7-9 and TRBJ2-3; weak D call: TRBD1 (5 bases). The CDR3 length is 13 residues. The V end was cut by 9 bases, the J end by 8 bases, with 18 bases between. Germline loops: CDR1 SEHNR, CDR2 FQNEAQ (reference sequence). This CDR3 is CARGPEDEGTQYF. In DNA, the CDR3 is TGTGCCAGGGGGCCCGAGGATGAAGGTACGCAGTATTTT.

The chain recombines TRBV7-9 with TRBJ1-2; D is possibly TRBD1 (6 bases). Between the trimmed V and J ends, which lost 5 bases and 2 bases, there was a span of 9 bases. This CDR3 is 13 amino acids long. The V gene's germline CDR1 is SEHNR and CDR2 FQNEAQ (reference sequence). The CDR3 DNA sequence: TGTGCCAGCAGCCGGGACACCAACTATGGCTACACCTTC. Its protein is CASSRDTNYGYTF.